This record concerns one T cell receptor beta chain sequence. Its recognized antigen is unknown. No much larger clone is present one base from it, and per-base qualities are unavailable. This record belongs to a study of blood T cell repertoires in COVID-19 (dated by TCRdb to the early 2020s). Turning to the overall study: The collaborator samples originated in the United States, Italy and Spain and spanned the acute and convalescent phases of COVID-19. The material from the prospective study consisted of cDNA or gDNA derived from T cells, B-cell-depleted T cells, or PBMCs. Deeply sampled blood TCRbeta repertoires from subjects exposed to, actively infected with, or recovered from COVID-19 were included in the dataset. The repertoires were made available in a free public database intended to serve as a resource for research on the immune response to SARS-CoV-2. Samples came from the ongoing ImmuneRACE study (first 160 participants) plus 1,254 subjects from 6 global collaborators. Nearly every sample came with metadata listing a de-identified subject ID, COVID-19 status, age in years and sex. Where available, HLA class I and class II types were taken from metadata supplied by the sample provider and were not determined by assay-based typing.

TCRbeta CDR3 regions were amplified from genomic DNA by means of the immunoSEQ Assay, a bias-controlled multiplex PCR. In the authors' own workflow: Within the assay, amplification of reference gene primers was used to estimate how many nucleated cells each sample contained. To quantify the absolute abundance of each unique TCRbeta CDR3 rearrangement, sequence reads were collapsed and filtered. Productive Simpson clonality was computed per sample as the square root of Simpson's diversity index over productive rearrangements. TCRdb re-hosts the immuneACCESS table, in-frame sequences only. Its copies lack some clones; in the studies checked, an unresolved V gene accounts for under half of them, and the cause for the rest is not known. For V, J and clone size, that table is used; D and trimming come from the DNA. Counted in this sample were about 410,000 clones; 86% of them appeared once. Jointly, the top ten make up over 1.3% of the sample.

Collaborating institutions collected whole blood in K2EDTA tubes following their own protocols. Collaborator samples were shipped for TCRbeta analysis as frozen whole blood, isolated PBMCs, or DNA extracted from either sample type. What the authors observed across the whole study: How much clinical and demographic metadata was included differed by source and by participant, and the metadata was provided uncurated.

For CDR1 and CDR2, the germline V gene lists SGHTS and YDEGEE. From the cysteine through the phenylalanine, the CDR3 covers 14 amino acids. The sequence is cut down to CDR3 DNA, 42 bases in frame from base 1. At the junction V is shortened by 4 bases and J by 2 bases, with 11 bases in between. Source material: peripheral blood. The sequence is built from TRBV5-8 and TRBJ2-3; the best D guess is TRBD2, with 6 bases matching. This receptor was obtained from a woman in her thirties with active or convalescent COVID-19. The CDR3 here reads CASSLGSPTDTQYF. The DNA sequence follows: TGTGCCAGCAGCCTCGGGAGTCCCACAGATACGCAGTATTTT.